This TCR beta chain was recovered during a study of blood T cells in healthy people across ages. General observations from the study: With age, beta diversity per million T cells declined roughly linearly, significantly by 30 to 40. More naive CD4+ cells and higher diversity marked long-lived donors relative to aged donors.

CDR3 size: 16 residues. Germline loops: CDR1 SSHAT, CDR2 FNYEAQ (reference sequence). In terms of origin and age, donors were healthy Caucasian individuals from Russia aged 6 to 90. In regard to this clonotype: Antigen unknown. The junction departs from germline at one end; a sequencing error may be responsible.

Then a second PCR, running about 6 to 12 cycles, was carried out with a sample-barcoded 5' primer and a J-beta primer mix. MiXCR, run by TCRdb on the 5' RACE reads, gives a single entry per CDR3 protein. The data hold more than 750,000 distinct CDR3 sequences, with almost 30% observed a single time. The same data also contributed to another study, on T cells of mothers and their children. That source notes: Reverse transcription into cDNA received all extracted RNA, at approximately 1.6 ug per 15 ul.

The chain links TRBV7-7 to TRBJ2-7; the D gene is possibly TRBD1 (6 bases). The assigned J gene may be wrong: the sequence end matches TRBJ2-5 better. This TCR was sampled from a woman between 40 and 55 years old in good health. Sequenced: blood. CDR3 coding DNA: TGTGCTAGCAGCTTAGGGGGTTCGAGGGTAGCGGAGACCCAGTACTTC. Residues: CASSLGGSRVAETQYF.